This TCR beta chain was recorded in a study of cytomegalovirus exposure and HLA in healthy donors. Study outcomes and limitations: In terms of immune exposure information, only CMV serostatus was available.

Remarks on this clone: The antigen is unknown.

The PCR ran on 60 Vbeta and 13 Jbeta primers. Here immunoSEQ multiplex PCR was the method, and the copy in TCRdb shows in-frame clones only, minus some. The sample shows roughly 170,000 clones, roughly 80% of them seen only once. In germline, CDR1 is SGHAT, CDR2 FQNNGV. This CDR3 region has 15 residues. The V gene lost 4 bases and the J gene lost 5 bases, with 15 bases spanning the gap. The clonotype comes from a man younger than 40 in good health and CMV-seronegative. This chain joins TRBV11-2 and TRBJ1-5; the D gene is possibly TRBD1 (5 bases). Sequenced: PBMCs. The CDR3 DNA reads TGTGCCAGCAGCTCAAGGGGTGGGGTCGATCAGCCCCAGCATTTT. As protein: CASSSRGGVDQPQHF.